The T cell receptor beta chain under discussion was sequenced for a study of memory CD4+ T cells and cytomegalovirus serostatus. Study as a whole: Donors were healthy Belgian adults, 9 CMV seropositive and 20 to 25 seronegative.

Methods used by the authors: Out-of-frame sequences were removed, leaving a few million distinct TCRbeta sequences. The table came from immunoSEQ multiplex PCR; TCRdb's copy has only in-frame clones and leaves some out. Clonal size and the V and J genes are those of that table, whereas D and trimming came from the DNA. The sample includes 35,000 to 45,000 clones, 79% seen only once; the top ten take approximately 5%. This clone has more than one count but fewer than ten. The V segment lost 7 bases and the J segment 6 bases; nucleotides outside the gene matches: 9. This CDR3 comprises 13 residues. CDR1 SQVTM and CDR2 ANQGSEA come from the germline V gene. The sort gate was single viable CD3+CD4+CD8-CD45RO+ cells for memory CD4+ T cells. Positive selection with CD4 microbeads enriched total CD4+ T cells.

The chain couples TRBV29-1 to TRBJ2-3; 8 bases are a match to TRBD1. Material for sequencing was memory CD4+ T cells from blood. The origin of this receptor is an adult in good health and CMV-seropositive. CDR3: CSAAGQGYDTQYF. CDR3 bases: TGCAGCGCCGCCGGACAGGGTTATGATACGCAGTATTTT.